This TCR beta chain was documented in a study of T cell responses to AZD1222 COVID-19 vaccine. Study context: Combined were second doses at about 4 or about 12 weeks.

Whole-study results and caveats: There were repertoire samples only from the period after the peak T cell response. Donor demographics were predominantly white British with a female majority; clonal diversity may be underestimated.

This CDR3 region has 16 residues. CDR1 is MDHEN, CDR2 SYDVKM, per germline. The trim removed 3 bases at V and 4 bases at J, leaving 5 bases unmatched. Generated by immunoSEQ multiplex PCR, the TCRdb table keeps only in-frame clones and is missing some. The sample holds 150,000 or so clones, about nine tenths seen once. With respect to this clone: Its antigen is not identified.

V gene TRBV28 combines with J gene TRBJ2-1; TRBD2 agrees at 11 bases. Sample: peripheral blood, taken on day 0 of AZD1222 vaccination. This TCR derives from an adult in good health. The CDR3 DNA is TGTGCCAGCAGTTTCGGGGGACTAGCGGTGTACAATGAGCAGTTCTTC. This sequence encodes CASSFGGLAVYNEQFF.